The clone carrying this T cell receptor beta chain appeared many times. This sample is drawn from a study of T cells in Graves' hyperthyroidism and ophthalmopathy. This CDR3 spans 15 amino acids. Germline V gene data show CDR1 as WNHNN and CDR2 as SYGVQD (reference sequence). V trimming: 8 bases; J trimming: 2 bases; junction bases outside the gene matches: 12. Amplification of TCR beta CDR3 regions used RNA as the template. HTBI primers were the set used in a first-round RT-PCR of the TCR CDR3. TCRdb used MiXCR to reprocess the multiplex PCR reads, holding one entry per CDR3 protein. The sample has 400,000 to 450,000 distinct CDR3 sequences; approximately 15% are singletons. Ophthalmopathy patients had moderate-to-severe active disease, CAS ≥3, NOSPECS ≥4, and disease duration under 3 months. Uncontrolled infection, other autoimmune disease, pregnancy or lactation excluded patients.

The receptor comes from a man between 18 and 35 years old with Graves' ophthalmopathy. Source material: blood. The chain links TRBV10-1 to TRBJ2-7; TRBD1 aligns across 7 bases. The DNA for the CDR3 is TGCGCCAGCGGACCGATGACAGGGAAACCCTACGAGCAGTACTTC. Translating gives CASGPMTGKPYEQYF.